The next 19 T cell receptor beta chains were all read from a single sample in a study of technical replicates of blood from a handful of donors. The protocol was immunoSEQ multiplex PCR, while the TCRdb copy is restricted to in-frame clones and leaves out a portion. This sample has about 72,000 clones; 92% occur once, and the top ten carry around 0.34%. Material: T cells isolated from PBMCs. The receptors stem from a human donor in good health.

The genes are TRBV4-3 and TRBJ1-1; D gene unclear. Germline V gene sequence: CDR1 LGHNA, CDR2 YSLEER. CDR3 length: 15 residues. With 1 base removed from V and 4 bases from J, the gap between germline ends came to 13 bases. The CDR3 DNA reads TGCGCCAGCAGCCAAGTAATATTCACAGTCACTGAAGCTTTCTTT. Its protein product is CASSQVIFTVTEAFF.

The rearrangement joins TRBV5-8 to TRBJ2-3; 10 bases match TRBD2. The germline gives CDR1 SGHTS, CDR2 YDEGEE. V shed 2 bases, J shed 1 base, and the junction held 1 base outside the gene matches. The CDR3 sequence is 15 residues long. CDR3 in DNA: TGTGCCAGCAGCTTCGGGACTAGCGGCACAGATACGCAGTATTTT. This codes for CASSFGTSGTDTQYF.

This chain links TRBV6-1 with TRBJ1-1, with a tentative D call TRBD1 (5 bases). The germline V and J ends were trimmed by 8 bases and 4 bases, with 11 bases remaining between them. Germline CDR1 and CDR2: MNHNS and SASEGT. The CDR3 spans 12 residues. CDR3 sequence (DNA): TGTGCCAGCGCTGCAGGGATCACTGAAGCTTTCTTT. Translating it yields CASAAGITEAFF.

The V gene is TRBV27, the J gene TRBJ1-2; D is perhaps TRBD1 (5 bases). The CDR3 is 13 residues long. Germline V lookup: CDR1 MNHEY, CDR2 SMNVEV (reference sequence). The V gene lost 0 bases and the J gene lost 3 bases, with 5 bases spanning the gap. DNA for the CDR3: TGTGCCAGCAGTTTATCAGGGGACTATGGCTACACCTTC. Protein: CASSLSGDYGYTF.

This chain joins TRBV30 and TRBJ2-1; possibly TRBD2 for D (5 bases). CDR3 length equals 11 residues. V lost 2 bases to trimming and J lost 9 bases, with 8 bases between them. The germline CDR1 and CDR2 sequences are GTSNPN and SVGIG (reference sequence). The CDR3 spells CAWSRAAEQFF. As DNA, the CDR3 is TGTGCCTGGAGTAGAGCGGCTGAGCAGTTCTTC.

Here the CDR3 DNA reads TGCGCCAGCAGCCAAGATCATATGCCGGTGACCTACAATGAGCAGTTCTTC. Translated, it gives CASSQDHMPVTYNEQFF. This chain connects TRBV4-1 to TRBJ2-1, with unresolved D. The germline V gene has CDR1 MGHRA and CDR2 YSYEKL. This CDR3 comprises 17 residues. The ends were cut back, 0 bases at V and 2 bases at J, with 14 bases in the middle.

V usage is TRBV13 and J usage is TRBJ2-2, with 12 bases lining up with TRBD2. V was clipped by 5 bases and J by 0 bases; unmatched bases: 4. Germline V gives CDR1 PRHDT, CDR2 FYEKMQ (reference sequence). CDR3 size: 17 residues. The CDR3 nucleotides read TGTGCCAGCAGCCCGACTAGCGGGAGCACGAACACCGGGGAGCTGTTTTTT. Translated, it gives CASSPTSGSTNTGELFF.

The chain combines TRBV6-5 with TRBJ1-1; no firm D call. Trimming removed 0 bases from V and 0 bases from J, with 8 bases in between. Germline V gives CDR1 MNHEY, CDR2 SVGAGI. The CDR3 runs to 15 residues. The CDR3 DNA is TGTGCCAGCAGTTACTCGGGCATTATGAACACTGAAGCTTTCTTT. Protein product: CASSYSGIMNTEAFF.

The rearrangement uses TRBV6-6 and TRBJ2-1; D might be TRBD1 (5 bases). The CDR3 totals 12 residues. With 8 bases removed from V and 10 bases from J, the gap between germline ends came to 15 bases. Germline-derived CDR1 and CDR2 are MNHNY and SVGAGI (reference sequence). CDR3 loop: CASQRDRSEQFF. The CDR3 nucleotides are TGTGCCAGCCAACGAGACAGATCGGAGCAGTTCTTC.

The chain has TRBV10-3 and TRBJ2-7, with 7 bases lining up with TRBD1. Germline V CDR1 and CDR2: ENHRY, SYGVKD. Trimming took 8 bases from V and 6 from J; bases not matched to a gene: 7. This CDR3 has 12 residues. The CDR3 is CAIGDSEPEQYF. CDR3 in DNA: TGTGCCATCGGGGACAGTGAACCCGAGCAGTACTTC.

The genes are TRBV6-5 and TRBJ1-5; D is perhaps TRBD1 (6 bases). CDR1 and CDR2 (germline): MNHEY, SVGAGI. V was trimmed by 5 bases and J by 9 bases, leaving 17 bases between them. This CDR3 spans 14 amino acids. In DNA, the CDR3 is TGTGCCAGCAGTCCCGTCGGGGGGCTCCGGCCCCAGCATTTT. This sequence encodes CASSPVGGLRPQHF.

The V gene is TRBV5-5, the J gene TRBJ2-7; 7 positions agree with TRBD2. CDR3 size: 16 residues. Germline V lookup: CDR1 SGHKS, CDR2 YYEKEE (reference sequence). V shed 0 bases, J shed 6 bases, and the junction held 12 bases outside the gene matches. CDR3 DNA sequence: TGTGCCAGCAGCTTGGATGGGGGAGGGCCTAGATTCGAGCAGTACTTC. Translated, it gives CASSLDGGGPRFEQYF.

The gene calls are TRBV5-1 and TRBJ2-5, with 8 bases identical to TRBD1. The DNA end is more similar to TRBJ2-7, so the J call may be wrong. Germline CDR1 reads SGHRS; CDR2 reads YFSETQ. The CDR3 extends over 12 amino acids. The CDR3 spells CASTPTGDEQYF. The CDR3 region has the DNA TGCGCCAGCACCCCGACAGGGGACGAGCAGTACTTC.

V usage is TRBV6-1 and J usage is TRBJ1-1, with 9 bases lining up with TRBD1. CDR1 MNHNS and CDR2 SASEGT come from the germline V gene. The CDR3 is 14 amino acids. Trimming cost V 6 bases and J 7 bases; bases outside gene matches: 9. The CDR3 DNA is TGTGCCAGCAGGGCATCCGGGACAGGGCTTGAAGCTTTCTTT. Protein product: CASRASGTGLEAFF.

The rearrangement links TRBV7-9 to TRBJ1-1, with D unresolved. There are 13 residues in the CDR3. Between the trimmed V and J ends, which lost 1 base and 1 base, there was a span of 4 bases. Looked up from germline, CDR1 is SEHNR and CDR2 is FQNEAQ (reference sequence). CDR3: CASSLEANTEAFF. The CDR3 nucleotides are TGTGCCAGCAGCTTAGAAGCGAACACTGAAGCTTTCTTT.

Only a few counts were recorded for this clone. The V gene is TRBV5-1, the J gene TRBJ2-3; 11 bases map to TRBD2. The CDR3 is 16 residues long. Germline lookup yields CDR1 SGHRS and CDR2 YFSETQ. V lost 5 bases and J lost 0; bases outside the gene matches: 5. CDR3 in amino acids: CASSSGRAPSTDTQYF. The CDR3 nucleotides read TGCGCCAGCAGTAGCGGGAGGGCCCCTAGCACAGATACGCAGTATTTT. Variable domain in full (rest from reference TRBV5-1 and TRBJ2-3): KAGVTQTPRYLIKTRGQQVTLSCSPISGHRSVSWYQQTPGQGLQFLFEYFSETQRNKGNFPGRFSGRQFSNSRSEMNVSTLELGDSALYLCASSSGRAPSTDTQYFGPGTRLTVL.

The genes are TRBV9 and TRBJ2-2; TRBD2 aligns across 13 bases. The CDR3 length is 16 residues. V was clipped by 3 bases and J by 4 bases; unmatched bases: 3. Germline-derived CDR1 and CDR2 are SGDLS and YYNGEE. CDR3 DNA sequence: TGTGCCAGCAGCGGAGGACTAGCGGGAGCCACCGGGGAGCTGTTTTTT. This gives the protein CASSGGLAGATGELFF.

The chain employs TRBV7-2 and TRBJ2-1, with 8 bases fitting TRBD2. V lost 4 bases and J lost 7; bases outside the gene matches: 6. The CDR3 extends over 14 amino acids. CDR1 is SGHTA, CDR2 FQGNSA, per germline. The chain's CDR3 is CASSSGGPRNEQFF. The CDR3 DNA follows: TGTGCCAGCAGCTCGGGAGGGCCAAGGAATGAGCAGTTCTTC. Together with reference TRBV7-2 and TRBJ2-1, the CDR3 gives the full variable domain: GAGVSQSPSNKVTEKGKDVELRCDPISGHTALYWYRQSLGQGLEFLIYFQGNSAPDKSGLPSDRFSAERTGGSVSTLTIQRTQQEDSAVYLCASSSGGPRNEQFFGPGTRLTVL.

The chain links TRBV19 to TRBJ2-1, with 8 positions matching TRBD2. This CDR3 has 17 amino acids. Losses at the gene ends were 3 bases for V and 4 bases for J; bases not matched to a gene: 11. Germline V gives CDR1 LNHDA, CDR2 SQIVND (reference sequence). CDR3 sequence reads: CASSMAVTSALYNEQFF. DNA for the CDR3: TGTGCCAGTAGTATGGCTGTGACTAGCGCTCTATACAATGAGCAGTTCTTC. The full variable domain, with the rest looked up from reference TRBV19 and TRBJ2-1, is DGGITQSPKYLFRKEGQNVTLSCEQNLNHDAMYWYRQDPGQGLRLIYYSQIVNDFQKGDIAEGYSVSREKKESFPLTVTSAQKNPTAFYLCASSMAVTSALYNEQFFGPGTRLTVL.